These 13 T cell receptor beta chains share one sample of origin, sequenced in a study of identical twins. In TCRdb, the 5' RACE reads were re-called with MiXCR into one record per CDR3 protein. The profile shows 1.5 million to 2 million distinct CDR3 sequences, less than 40% of them singletons. Sequences were obtained from cord blood. These receptors came from a newborn girl in good health.

This clonotype came up a few times. The CDR3 spells CAISGTPTYEQYF. In nucleotides, the CDR3 is TGTGCCATCAGTGGGACACCCACCTACGAGCAGTACTTC. The gene calls are TRBV10-3 and TRBJ2-7; D possibly corresponds to TRBD1 (5 bases). The germline V gene encodes CDR1 ENHRY and CDR2 SYGVKD. The ends were cut back, 4 bases at V and 2 bases at J, with 9 bases in the middle. This CDR3 spans 13 amino acids.

In this sample, this clonotype turned up once. V usage is TRBV20-1 and J usage is TRBJ2-2; TRBD2 matches at 7 bases. Germline loops: CDR1 DFQATT, CDR2 SNEGSKA (reference sequence). V was clipped by 1 base and J by 4 bases; unmatched bases: 0. The CDR3 has 13 amino acids. The CDR3 is CSARGEGTGELFF. The CDR3 DNA reads TGCAGTGCTAGAGGGGAGGGCACCGGGGAGCTGTTTTTT.

V is TRBV5-1 and J is TRBJ2-1; 7 positions match TRBD2. V trimming: 5 bases; J trimming: 5 bases; junction bases outside the gene matches: 10. The CDR3 has 15 residues. The germline V gene encodes CDR1 SGHRS and CDR2 YFSETQ. The CDR3 loop is CASRFGSSGDNEQFF. The CDR3 region has the DNA TGCGCCAGCAGATTCGGCTCTAGCGGTGACAATGAGCAGTTCTTC.

This clonotype was seen more than once but under ten times. This chain connects TRBV3-1 to TRBJ1-6; D is ambiguous. This CDR3 contains 18 residues. Germline V gene sequence: CDR1 LGHDT, CDR2 YNNKEL (reference sequence). With 2 bases removed from V and 0 bases from J, the gap between germline ends came to 14 bases. CDR3 bases: TGTGCCAGCAGCCAATCTCACACGTCGAGCTCCTATAATTCACCCCTCCACTTT. Residues: CASSQSHTSSSYNSPLHF.

There are a few counts of this clonotype. This sequence joins TRBV3-1 and TRBJ2-3; TRBD2 is a possible D gene (6 bases). The length of the CDR3 is 15 residues. Germline CDR1 reads LGHDT; CDR2 reads YNNKEL (reference sequence). V dropped 2 bases and J dropped 6 bases, with 15 bases sitting between them. The CDR3 here is CASSQMALAGDTQYF. CDR3 bases: TGTGCCAGCAGCCAAATGGCACTAGCCGGGGATACGCAGTATTTT.

The table lists this clonotype with a few counts. J is TRBJ2-4 and V is TRBV11-2; TRBD2 aligns across 11 bases. The CDR3 is made up of 23 amino acids. V was pared by 3 bases and J by 1 base, with 23 bases of the junction left unmatched. The germline CDR1 and CDR2 sequences are SGHAT and FQNNGV. CDR3: CASSFFFGLAGGEIQPAKNIQYF. Here the CDR3 DNA reads TGTGCCAGCAGCTTTTTCTTTGGGCTAGCGGGGGGCGAAATTCAGCCGGCCAAAAACATTCAGTACTTC.

The chain employs TRBV9 and TRBJ1-6; D is uncertain. CDR1 is SGDLS, CDR2 YYNGEE, per germline. CDR3 length: 20 residues. V dropped 4 bases and J dropped 0 bases, with 23 bases sitting between them. The CDR3 coding sequence is TGTGCCAGCAGCCCGTCTCCATTCCGGGAGGGAAGCTCCTATAATTCACCCCTCCACTTT. This sequence encodes CASSPSPFREGSSYNSPLHF.

In its sample, this clonotype was seen a few times. CDR3 region: CATRVNYEQYF. CDR3 coding DNA: TGTGCCACCCGGGTCAACTACGAGCAGTACTTC. The genes are TRBV6-1 and TRBJ2-7; D is unclear. Trimming removed 10 bases from V and 3 bases from J, with 10 bases in between. CDR1 MNHNS and CDR2 SASEGT come from the germline V gene. The CDR3 runs to 11 residues.

The V gene is TRBV19, the J gene TRBJ2-7; TRBD2 matches at 13 bases. Trimming at V came to 4 bases and at J to 4 bases, leaving 7 bases not matched to a gene. Per the germline V gene, CDR1 is LNHDA and CDR2 is SQIVND (reference sequence). CDR3 length: 16 residues. As DNA, the CDR3 is TGTGCCAGTAGTAAATTGGGGACTAGCGGGAAGTACGAGCAGTACTTC. Residues: CASSKLGTSGKYEQYF.

The chain carries TRBV7-9 and TRBJ1-1; TRBD1 might be the D (5 bases). This CDR3 contains 14 residues. The ends were cut back, 3 bases at V and 6 bases at J, with 14 bases in the middle. Germline values: CDR1 SEHNR, CDR2 FQNEAQ (reference sequence). In nucleotides, the CDR3 is TGTGCCAGCAGCTTCGGGGCAGTTACCCCTGAAGCTTTCTTT. Protein: CASSFGAVTPEAFF. The full variable domain, in which reference TRBV7-9 and TRBJ1-1 provide the parts outside the CDR3, is DTGVSQNPRHKITKRGQNVTFRCDPISEHNRLYWYRQTLGQGPEFLTYFQNEAQLEKSRLLSDRFSAERPKGSFSTLEIQRTEQGDSAMYLCASSFGAVTPEAFFGQGTRLTVV.

This clonotype was detected many times. The V gene is TRBV10-3, the J gene TRBJ1-2; TRBD1 matches 7 bases. V trimming: 3 bases; J trimming: 3 bases; junction bases outside the gene matches: 1. Looked up from germline, CDR1 is ENHRY and CDR2 is SYGVKD. The CDR3 spans 13 residues. This CDR3 is CAISDGQDYGYTF. DNA for the CDR3: TGTGCCATCAGTGACGGACAGGACTATGGCTACACCTTC.

The V gene is TRBV29-1, the J gene TRBJ1-2; D might be TRBD1 (5 bases). Germline V gene sequence: CDR1 SQVTM, CDR2 ANQGSEA. V was trimmed by 6 bases and J by 2 bases, leaving 16 bases between them. The CDR3 loop spans 14 amino acids. CDR3 DNA: TGCAGCGTCCAAAAAAGGCAGGGCAACTATGGCTACACCTTC. It translates to CSVQKRQGNYGYTF.

V is TRBV7-9 and J is TRBJ2-7, with 8 bases aligning to TRBD2. Germline V lookup: CDR1 SEHNR, CDR2 FQNEAQ (reference sequence). The V segment lost 5 bases and the J segment 4 bases; nucleotides outside the gene matches: 16. This CDR3 spans 17 amino acids. CDR3 sequence reads: CASSQTLGLELDYEQYF. The CDR3 nucleotides are TGTGCCAGCAGCCAAACCTTGGGACTAGAGTTAGATTACGAGCAGTACTTC.